This note documents a single T cell receptor (beta chain) sequence. Its target is not known. Assay: immunoSEQ multiplex PCR; the TCRdb copy retains only in-frame clones and omits some. The table records fewer than 150,000 clones, about 91% of them present only once. This record comes from a study of T cell responses to AZD1222 COVID-19 vaccine. Findings and limits, study-wide: The number of AZD1222 recipients seropositive at baseline was only six.

The CDR3 runs 15 residues. Trimming at V came to 2 bases and at J to 3 bases, leaving 0 bases not matched to a gene. Germline V CDR1 and CDR2: SSHAT, FNYEAQ (reference sequence). This material consisted of peripheral blood, taken on day 0 of AZD1222 vaccination. This TCR derives from an adult in good health. The V and J genes are TRBV7-7 and TRBJ2-3; 12 bases agree with TRBD2. In DNA, the CDR3 is TGTGCCAGCAGCTTAACTAGCGGGGGGACAGATACGCAGTATTTT. Its protein is CASSLTSGGTDTQYF.